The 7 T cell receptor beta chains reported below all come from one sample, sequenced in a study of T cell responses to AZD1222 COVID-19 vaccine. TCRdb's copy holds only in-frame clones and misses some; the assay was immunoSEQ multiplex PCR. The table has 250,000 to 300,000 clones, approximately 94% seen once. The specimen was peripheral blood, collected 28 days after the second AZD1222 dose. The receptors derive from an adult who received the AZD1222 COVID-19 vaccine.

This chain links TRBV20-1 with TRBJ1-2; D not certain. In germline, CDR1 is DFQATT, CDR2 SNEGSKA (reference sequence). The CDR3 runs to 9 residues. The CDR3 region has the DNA TGCAGGACCATGAGAGTCCACACCTTC. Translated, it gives CRTMRVHTF.

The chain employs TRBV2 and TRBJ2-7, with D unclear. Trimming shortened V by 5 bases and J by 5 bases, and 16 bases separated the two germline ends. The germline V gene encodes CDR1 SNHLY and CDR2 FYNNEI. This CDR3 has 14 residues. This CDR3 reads CASSIDKVGNEQYF. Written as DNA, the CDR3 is TGTGCCAGCAGTATCGACAAGGTCGGCAACGAGCAGTACTTC.

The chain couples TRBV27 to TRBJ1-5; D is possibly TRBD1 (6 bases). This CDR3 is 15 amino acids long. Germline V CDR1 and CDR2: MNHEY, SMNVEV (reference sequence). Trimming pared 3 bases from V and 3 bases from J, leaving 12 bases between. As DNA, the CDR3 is TGTGCCAGCAGTTTCAGGGGCCTCCTCAATCAGCCCCAGCATTTT. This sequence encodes CASSFRGLLNQPQHF.

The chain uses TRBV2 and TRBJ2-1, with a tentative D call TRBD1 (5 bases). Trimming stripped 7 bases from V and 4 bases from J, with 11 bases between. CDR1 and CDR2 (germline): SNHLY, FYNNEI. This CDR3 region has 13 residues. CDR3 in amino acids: CASNLGPYNEQFF. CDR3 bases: TGTGCCAGCAACTTGGGGCCTTACAATGAGCAGTTCTTC.

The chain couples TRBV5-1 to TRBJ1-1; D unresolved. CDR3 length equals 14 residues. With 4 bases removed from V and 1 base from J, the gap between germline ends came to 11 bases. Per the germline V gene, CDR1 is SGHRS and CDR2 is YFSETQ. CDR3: CASSLIPPNTEAFF. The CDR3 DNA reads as TGCGCCAGCAGCCTCATTCCCCCGAACACTGAAGCTTTCTTT.

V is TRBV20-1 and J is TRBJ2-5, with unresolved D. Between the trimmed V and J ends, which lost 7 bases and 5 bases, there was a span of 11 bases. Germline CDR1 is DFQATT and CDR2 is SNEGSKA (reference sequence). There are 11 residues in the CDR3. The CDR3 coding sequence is TGCAGTGTAAGGACCATGGAGACCCAGTACTTC. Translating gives CSVRTMETQYF.

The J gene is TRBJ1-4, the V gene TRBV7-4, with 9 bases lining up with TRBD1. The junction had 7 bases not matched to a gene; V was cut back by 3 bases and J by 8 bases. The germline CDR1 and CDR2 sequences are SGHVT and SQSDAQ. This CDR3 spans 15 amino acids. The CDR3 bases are TGTGCCAGCAGCTTTTGGACAGGGGAGAACGAAAAACTGTTTTTT. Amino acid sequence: CASSFWTGENEKLFF.